This T cell receptor (beta chain) stems from a study of blood T cell repertoires in COVID-19 (TCRdb year 2020). Study-level background: Samples covering the acute and convalescent phases of COVID-19 were provided by collaborators in the United States, Italy and Spain. The prospective study material was composed of cDNA or gDNA derived from T cells, B-cell-depleted T cells, or PBMCs. The dataset comprised deeply sampled blood TCRbeta repertoires from subjects exposed to, actively infected with, or recovered from COVID-19. The repertoires were made available in a free public database intended to serve as a resource for research on the immune response to SARS-CoV-2. Samples came from the ongoing ImmuneRACE study (first 160 participants) plus 1,254 subjects from 6 global collaborators. Sample metadata almost always included a de-identified subject ID, COVID-19 status, age in years and sex. Where HLA class I and class II types were available, the types were taken from metadata supplied by the sample provider, not from assay-based typing.

The germline V gene yields MGHDK for CDR1 and SYGVNS for CDR2. Measured from the cysteine to the phenylalanine, the CDR3 is 15 residues long. Only the CDR3 portion is preserved as DNA: 45 bases, with reading frame beginning at the first base. V ends up 1 base short and J 8 bases short, with an unmatched junction base count of 8. The paper's findings and limits, for the study overall: How much clinical and demographic metadata was included differed by source and by participant, and the metadata was provided uncurated.

TCRbeta CDR3 regions were amplified from genomic DNA using the immunoSEQ Assay, a bias-controlled multiplex PCR. Concerning the study's data processing: The number of nucleated cells in each sample was estimated by amplification of reference gene primers within the assay. To quantify the absolute abundance of each unique TCRbeta CDR3 rearrangement, sequence reads were collapsed and filtered. For each sample, productive Simpson clonality was calculated as the square root of Simpson's diversity index across productive rearrangements. This is the immuneACCESS table as TCRdb keeps it, with only in-frame sequences that have V and J called. A part of the clones is gone; compared with another copy, unresolved V genes explain less than half, and the rest is unexplained. V and J calls and clone size follow that table, whereas D and trimming were derived from the DNA. The sample yields 250,000 to 350,000 clones; around 81% were counted once. The ten largest clones represent 15% to 18% of the sample.

At one collaborating source in Seattle, patients were enrolled during active infection and were followed longitudinally through the course of disease. Collaborating institutions collected whole blood in K2EDTA tubes following their own protocols. For TCRbeta analysis, collaborator samples were shipped as frozen whole blood, as isolated PBMCs, or as DNA extracted from either sample type. Comments on this clone: Its specific antigen is unknown. Base qualities were left out, and no much larger clone turns up one base away.

This clonotype was obtained from a person aged 65-85 years with COVID-19, enrolled during active disease. The sequencing sample was made of peripheral blood. The chain is encoded by TRBV25-1 joined to TRBJ1-2; a stretch of 9 junction bases matches TRBD1. The CDR3 has the sequence CASSEFQQGASGYTF. The nucleotide sequence is given as TGTGCCAGCAGTGAATTTCAACAGGGGGCGAGCGGCTACACCTTC.